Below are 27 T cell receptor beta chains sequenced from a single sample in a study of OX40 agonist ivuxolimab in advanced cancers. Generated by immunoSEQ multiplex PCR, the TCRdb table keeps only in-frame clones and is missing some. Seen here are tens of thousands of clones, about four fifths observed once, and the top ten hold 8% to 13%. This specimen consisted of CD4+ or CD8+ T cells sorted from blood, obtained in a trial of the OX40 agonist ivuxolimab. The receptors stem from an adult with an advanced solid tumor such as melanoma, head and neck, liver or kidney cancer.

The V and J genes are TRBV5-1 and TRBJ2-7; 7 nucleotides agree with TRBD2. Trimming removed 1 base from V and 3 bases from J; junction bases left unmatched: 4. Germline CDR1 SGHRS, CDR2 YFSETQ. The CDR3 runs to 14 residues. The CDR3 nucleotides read TGCGCCAGCAGCTTGCTAGCGGAGGGCTACGAGCAGTACTTC. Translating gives CASSLLAEGYEQYF.

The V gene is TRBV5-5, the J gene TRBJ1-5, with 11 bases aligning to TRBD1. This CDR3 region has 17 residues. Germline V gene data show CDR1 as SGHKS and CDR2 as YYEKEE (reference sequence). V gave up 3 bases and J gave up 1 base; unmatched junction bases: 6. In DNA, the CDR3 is TGTGCCAGCAGCTCCGGGACAGGGGGTTGGAGCAATCAGCCCCAGCATTTT. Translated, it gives CASSSGTGGWSNQPQHF.

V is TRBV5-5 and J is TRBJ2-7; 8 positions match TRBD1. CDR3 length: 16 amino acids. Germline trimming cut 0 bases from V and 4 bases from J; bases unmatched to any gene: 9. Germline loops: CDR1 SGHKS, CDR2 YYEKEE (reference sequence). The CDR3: CASSLDHSRGLYEQYF. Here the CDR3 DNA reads TGTGCCAGCAGCTTGGATCATAGCAGGGGGCTTTACGAGCAGTACTTC.

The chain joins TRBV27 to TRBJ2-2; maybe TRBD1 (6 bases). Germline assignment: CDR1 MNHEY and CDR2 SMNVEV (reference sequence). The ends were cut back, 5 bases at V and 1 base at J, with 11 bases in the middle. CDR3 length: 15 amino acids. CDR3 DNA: TGTGCCAGCAGTGCAGTGACAGGGAACACCGGGGAGCTGTTTTTT. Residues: CASSAVTGNTGELFF.

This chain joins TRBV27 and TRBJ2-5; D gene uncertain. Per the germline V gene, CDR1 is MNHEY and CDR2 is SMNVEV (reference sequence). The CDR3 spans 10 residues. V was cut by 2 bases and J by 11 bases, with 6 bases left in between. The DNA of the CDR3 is TGTGCCAGCAGTTTAGTTGAGCAGTACTTC. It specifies CASSLVEQYF.

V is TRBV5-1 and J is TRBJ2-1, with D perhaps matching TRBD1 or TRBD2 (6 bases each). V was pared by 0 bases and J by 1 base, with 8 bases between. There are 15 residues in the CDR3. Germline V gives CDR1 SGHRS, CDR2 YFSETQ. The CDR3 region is CASSLEGGSYNEQFF. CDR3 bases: TGCGCCAGCAGCTTGGAGGGGGGATCCTACAATGAGCAGTTCTTC.

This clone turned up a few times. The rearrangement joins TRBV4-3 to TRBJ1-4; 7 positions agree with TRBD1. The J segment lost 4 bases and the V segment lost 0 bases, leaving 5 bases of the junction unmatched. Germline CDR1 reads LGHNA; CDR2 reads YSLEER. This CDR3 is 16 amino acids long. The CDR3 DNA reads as TGCGCCAGCAGCCAAGATGGAGGGACAGTTAATGAAAAACTGTTTTTT. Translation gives CASSQDGGTVNEKLFF.

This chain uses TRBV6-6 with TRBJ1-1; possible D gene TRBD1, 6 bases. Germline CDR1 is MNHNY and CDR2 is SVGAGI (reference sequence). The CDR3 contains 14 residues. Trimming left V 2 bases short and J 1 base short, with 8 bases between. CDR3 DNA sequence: TGTGCCAGCAGTTACGGGACAACGAACACTGAAGCTTTCTTT. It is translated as CASSYGTTNTEAFF.

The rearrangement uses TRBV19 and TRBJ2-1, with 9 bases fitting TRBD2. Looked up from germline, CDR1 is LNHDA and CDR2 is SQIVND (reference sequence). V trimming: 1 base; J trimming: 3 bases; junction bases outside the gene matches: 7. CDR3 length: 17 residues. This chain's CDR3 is CASSIGASGIVYNEQFF. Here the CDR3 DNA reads TGTGCCAGTAGTATAGGGGCTAGCGGGATAGTCTACAATGAGCAGTTCTTC.

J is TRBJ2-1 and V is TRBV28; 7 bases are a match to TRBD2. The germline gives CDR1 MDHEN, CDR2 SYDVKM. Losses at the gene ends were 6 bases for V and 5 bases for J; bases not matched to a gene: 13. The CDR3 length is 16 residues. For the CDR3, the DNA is TGTGCCAGCAGATCCTGGTGGGGGGAGGGGAACAATGAGCAGTTCTTC. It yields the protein CASRSWWGEGNNEQFF.

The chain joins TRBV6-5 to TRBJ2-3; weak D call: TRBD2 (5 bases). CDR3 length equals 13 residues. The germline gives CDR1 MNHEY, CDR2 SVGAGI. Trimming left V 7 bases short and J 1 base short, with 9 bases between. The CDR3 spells CASTRDGTDTQYF. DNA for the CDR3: TGTGCCAGCACCCGGGATGGCACAGATACGCAGTATTTT.

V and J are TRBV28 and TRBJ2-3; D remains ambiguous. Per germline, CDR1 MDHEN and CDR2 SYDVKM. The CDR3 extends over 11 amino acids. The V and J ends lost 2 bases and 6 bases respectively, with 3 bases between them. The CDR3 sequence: CASSLRDTQYF. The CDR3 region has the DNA TGTGCCAGCAGTTTACGGGATACGCAGTATTTT.

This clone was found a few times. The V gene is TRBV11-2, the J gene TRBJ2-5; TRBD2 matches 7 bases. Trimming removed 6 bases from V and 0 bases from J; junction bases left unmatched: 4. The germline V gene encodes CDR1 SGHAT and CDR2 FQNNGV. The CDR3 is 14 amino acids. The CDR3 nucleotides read TGTGCCAGCAGACACAGCGGGAACCAAGAGACCCAGTACTTC. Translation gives CASRHSGNQETQYF.

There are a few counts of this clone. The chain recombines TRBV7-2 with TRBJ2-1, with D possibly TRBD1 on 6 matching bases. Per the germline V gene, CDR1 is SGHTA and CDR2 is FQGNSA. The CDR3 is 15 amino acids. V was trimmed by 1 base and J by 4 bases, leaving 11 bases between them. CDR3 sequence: CASSLEAGVYNEQFF. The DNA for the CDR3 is TGTGCCAGCAGCTTAGAGGCAGGGGTGTACAATGAGCAGTTCTTC. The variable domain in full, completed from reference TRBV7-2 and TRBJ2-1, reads GAGVSQSPSNKVTEKGKDVELRCDPISGHTALYWYRQSLGQGLEFLIYFQGNSAPDKSGLPSDRFSAERTGGSVSTLTIQRTQQEDSAVYLCASSLEAGVYNEQFFGPGTRLTVL.

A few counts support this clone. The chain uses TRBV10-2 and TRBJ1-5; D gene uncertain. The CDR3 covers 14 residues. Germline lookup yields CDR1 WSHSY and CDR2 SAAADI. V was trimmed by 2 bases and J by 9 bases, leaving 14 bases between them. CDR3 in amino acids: CASSEGLASGPQHF. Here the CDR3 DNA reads TGCGCCAGCAGTGAGGGACTCGCGAGCGGGCCCCAGCATTTT.

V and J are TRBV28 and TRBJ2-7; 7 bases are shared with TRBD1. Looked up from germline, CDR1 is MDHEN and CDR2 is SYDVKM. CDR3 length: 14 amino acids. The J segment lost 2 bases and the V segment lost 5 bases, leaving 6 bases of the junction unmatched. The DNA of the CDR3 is TGTGCCAGCAGTCCTGGGGACAGAGCCTACGAGCAGTACTTC. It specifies CASSPGDRAYEQYF.

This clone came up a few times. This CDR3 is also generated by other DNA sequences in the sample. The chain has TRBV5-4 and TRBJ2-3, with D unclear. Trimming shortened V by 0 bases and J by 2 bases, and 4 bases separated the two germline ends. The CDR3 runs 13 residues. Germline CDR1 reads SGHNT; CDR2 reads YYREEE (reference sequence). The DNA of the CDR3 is TGTGCCAGCAGCTTGGATCCCACAGATACGCAGTATTTT. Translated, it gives CASSLDPTDTQYF. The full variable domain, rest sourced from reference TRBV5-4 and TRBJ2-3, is ETGVTQSPTHLIKTRGQQVTLRCSSQSGHNTVSWYQQALGQGPQFIFQYYREEENGRGNFPPRFSGLQFPNYSSELNVNALELDDSALYLCASSLDPTDTQYFGPGTRLTVL.

CDR3 bases: TGTGCCAGCAGCTTTGACAGGGTAGGGGAAGCTTTCTTT. As protein: CASSFDRVGEAFF. The chain combines TRBV7-9 with TRBJ1-1; 7 bases map to TRBD1. With 3 bases clipped from V and 8 bases from J, the junction kept 6 bases outside the gene matches. This CDR3 has 13 residues. Germline V gives CDR1 SEHNR, CDR2 FQNEAQ (reference sequence).

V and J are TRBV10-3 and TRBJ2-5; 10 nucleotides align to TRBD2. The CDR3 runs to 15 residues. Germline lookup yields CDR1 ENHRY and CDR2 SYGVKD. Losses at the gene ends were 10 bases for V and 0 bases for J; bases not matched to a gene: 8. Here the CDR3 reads CATRGSGGYQETQYF. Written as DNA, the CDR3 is TGTGCCACCCGGGGTAGCGGGGGGTACCAAGAGACCCAGTACTTC.

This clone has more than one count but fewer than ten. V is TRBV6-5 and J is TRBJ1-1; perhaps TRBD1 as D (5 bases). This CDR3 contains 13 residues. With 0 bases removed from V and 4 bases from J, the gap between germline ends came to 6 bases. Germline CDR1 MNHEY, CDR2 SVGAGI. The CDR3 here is CASSYSGTTEAFF. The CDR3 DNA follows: TGTGCCAGCAGTTACTCGGGGACCACTGAAGCTTTCTTT.

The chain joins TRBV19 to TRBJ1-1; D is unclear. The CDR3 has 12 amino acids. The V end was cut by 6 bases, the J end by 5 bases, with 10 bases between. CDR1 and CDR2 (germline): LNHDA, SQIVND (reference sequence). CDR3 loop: CASRDFGTEAFF. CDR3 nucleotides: TGTGCCAGTAGAGATTTTGGGACTGAAGCTTTCTTT.

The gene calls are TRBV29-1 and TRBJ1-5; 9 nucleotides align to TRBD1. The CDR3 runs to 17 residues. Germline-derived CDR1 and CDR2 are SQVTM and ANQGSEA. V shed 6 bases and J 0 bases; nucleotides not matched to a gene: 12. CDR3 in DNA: TGCAGCGTCGCCCGGGGACAGGGAATCGGTAGCAATCAGCCCCAGCATTTT. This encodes CSVARGQGIGSNQPQHF. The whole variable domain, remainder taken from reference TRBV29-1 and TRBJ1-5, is SAVISQKPSRDICQRGTSLTIQCQVDSQVTMMFWYRQQPGQSLTLIATANQGSEATYESGFVIDKFPISRPNLTFSTLTVSNMSPEDSSIYLCSVARGQGIGSNQPQHFGDGTRLSIL.

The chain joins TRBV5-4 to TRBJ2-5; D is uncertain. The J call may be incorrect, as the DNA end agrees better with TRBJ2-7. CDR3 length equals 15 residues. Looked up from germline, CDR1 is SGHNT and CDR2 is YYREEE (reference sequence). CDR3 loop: CASSLGLVSSYEQYF. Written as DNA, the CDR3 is TGTGCCAGCAGCTTGGGACTCGTGAGCTCCTACGAGCAGTACTTC.

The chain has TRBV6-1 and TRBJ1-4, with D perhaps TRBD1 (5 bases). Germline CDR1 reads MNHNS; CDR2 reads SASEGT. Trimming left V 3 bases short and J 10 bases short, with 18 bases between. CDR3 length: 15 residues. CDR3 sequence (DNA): TGTGCCAGCAGTGACGGGGTTTGGGGGTTGGGAAAACTGTTTTTT. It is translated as CASSDGVWGLGKLFF.

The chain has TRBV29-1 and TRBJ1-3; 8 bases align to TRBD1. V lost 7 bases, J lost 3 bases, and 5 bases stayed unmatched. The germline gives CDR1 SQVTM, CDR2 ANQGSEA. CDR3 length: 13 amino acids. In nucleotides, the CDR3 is TGCAGCGCCCGGACAGGGAGTGGAAACACCATATATTTT. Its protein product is CSARTGSGNTIYF.

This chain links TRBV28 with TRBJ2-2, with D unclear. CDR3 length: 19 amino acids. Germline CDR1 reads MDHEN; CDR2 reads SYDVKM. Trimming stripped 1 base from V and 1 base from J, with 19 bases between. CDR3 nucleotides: TGTGCCAGCAGTTTATACGCTGTCGGTGGGCCTGTGAACACCGGGGAGCTGTTTTTT. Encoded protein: CASSLYAVGGPVNTGELFF.

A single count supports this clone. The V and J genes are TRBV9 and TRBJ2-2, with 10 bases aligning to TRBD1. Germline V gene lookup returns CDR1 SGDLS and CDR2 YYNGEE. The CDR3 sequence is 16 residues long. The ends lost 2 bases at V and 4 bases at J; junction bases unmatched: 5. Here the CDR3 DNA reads TGTGCCAGCAGCGTGACAGGGGGCGGGAGCACCGGGGAGCTGTTTTTT. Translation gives CASSVTGGGSTGELFF.